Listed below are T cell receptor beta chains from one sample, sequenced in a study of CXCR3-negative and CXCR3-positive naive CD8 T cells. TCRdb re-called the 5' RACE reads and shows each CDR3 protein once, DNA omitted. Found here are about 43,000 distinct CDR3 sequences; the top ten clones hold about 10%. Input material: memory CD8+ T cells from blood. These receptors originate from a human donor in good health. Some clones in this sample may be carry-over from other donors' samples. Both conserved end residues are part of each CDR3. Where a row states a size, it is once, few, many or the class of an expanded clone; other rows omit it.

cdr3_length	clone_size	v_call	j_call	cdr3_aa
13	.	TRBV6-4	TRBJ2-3	CASSDRGRDTQYF
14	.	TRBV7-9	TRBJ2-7	CASSFPSRHYEQYF
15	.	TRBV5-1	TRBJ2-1	CASSPGHPSYNEQFF
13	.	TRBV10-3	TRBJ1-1	CAISDRENTEAFF
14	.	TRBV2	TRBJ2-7	CASRGAGLDYEQYF
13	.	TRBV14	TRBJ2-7	CASSRVWGYEQYF
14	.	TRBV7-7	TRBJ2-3	CASSLAPGTDTQYF
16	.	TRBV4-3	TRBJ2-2	CASSQDPSGGAGELFF
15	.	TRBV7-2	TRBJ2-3	CASSLVAGGPDTQYF
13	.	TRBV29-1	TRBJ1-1	CSVVWVGNTEAFF
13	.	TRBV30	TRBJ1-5	CAWGGFGNQPQHF
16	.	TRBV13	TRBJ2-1	CASSHLDTSGGNEQFF
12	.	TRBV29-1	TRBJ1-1	CSVSKDSSEAFF
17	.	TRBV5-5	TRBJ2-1	CASSLSMDRALDNEQFF
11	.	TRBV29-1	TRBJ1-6	CSVDNNSPLHF
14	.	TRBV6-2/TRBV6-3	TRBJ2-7	CASSYGQEAYEQYF
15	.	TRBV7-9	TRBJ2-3	CASSHTPGRTDTQYF
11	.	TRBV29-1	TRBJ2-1	CSVGRLGEQFF
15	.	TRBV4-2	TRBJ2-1	CASSQLRETGNEQFF
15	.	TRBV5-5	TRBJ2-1	CASSLGTGKYNEQFF
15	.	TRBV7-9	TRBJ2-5	CASSIGTTNQETQYF
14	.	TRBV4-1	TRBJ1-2	CASSQGTGPYGYTF
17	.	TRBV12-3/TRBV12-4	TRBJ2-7	CASSFGVGPRHPYEQYF
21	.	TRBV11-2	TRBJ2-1	CASSLVIIPGGDYGSYNEQFF
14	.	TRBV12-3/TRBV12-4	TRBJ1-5	CASSSGQARQPQHF
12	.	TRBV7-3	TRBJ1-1	CASSLNAGEAFF
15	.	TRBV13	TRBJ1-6	CASGLGGQRNSPLHF
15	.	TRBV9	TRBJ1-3	CASSFDSVGGNTIYF
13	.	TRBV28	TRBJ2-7	CASSSMEGYEQYF
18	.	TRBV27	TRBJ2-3	CASSKRLAGGTRTDTQYF
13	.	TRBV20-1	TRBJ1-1	CSVFGGGHTEAFF
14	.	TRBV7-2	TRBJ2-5	CASSPSGGVETQYF
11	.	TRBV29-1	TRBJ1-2	CSVEDLTGYTF
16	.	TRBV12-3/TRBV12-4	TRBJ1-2	CASSLFLRGGPLPDTF
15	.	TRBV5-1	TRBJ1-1	CASSFLQGLDTEAFF
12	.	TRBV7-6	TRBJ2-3	CASSPKLGTQYF
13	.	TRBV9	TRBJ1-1	CASSVVVSAEAFF
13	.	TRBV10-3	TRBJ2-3	CAISDRETDTQYF
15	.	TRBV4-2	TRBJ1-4	CASSQEQGSQEKLFF
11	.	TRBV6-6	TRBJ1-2	CASSYSGFNTF
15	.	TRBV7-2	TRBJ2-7	CASTPEAVYTYEQYF
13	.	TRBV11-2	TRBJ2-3	CASSSGLAGAQYF
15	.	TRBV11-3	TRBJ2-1	CASSLVSGRCYEQLF
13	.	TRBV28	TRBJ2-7	CASSLTDTYEQYF
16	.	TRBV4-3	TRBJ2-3	CASSHWDHPLPDTQYF
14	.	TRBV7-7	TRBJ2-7	CASSPTDAAYEQYF
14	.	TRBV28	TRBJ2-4	CASSLETDSDIQYF
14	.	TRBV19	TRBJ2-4	CASSIQGSMNIQYF
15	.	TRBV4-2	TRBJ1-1	CASSLAGTANTEAFF
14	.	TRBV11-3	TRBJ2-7	CASSLGTGTHEQYF
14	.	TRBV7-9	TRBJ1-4	CASSFSWQNEKLFF
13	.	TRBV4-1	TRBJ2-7	CASSQKRGYEQYF
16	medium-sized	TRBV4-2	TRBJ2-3	CASSQDLAGGTDTQYF
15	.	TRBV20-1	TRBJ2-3	CSARDDPGLAGTQYF
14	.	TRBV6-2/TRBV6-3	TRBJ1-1	CASLKGGLSTEAFF
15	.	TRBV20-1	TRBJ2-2	CSARDRLSSTGELFF
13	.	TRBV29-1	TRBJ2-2	CSVDRPNTGELFF